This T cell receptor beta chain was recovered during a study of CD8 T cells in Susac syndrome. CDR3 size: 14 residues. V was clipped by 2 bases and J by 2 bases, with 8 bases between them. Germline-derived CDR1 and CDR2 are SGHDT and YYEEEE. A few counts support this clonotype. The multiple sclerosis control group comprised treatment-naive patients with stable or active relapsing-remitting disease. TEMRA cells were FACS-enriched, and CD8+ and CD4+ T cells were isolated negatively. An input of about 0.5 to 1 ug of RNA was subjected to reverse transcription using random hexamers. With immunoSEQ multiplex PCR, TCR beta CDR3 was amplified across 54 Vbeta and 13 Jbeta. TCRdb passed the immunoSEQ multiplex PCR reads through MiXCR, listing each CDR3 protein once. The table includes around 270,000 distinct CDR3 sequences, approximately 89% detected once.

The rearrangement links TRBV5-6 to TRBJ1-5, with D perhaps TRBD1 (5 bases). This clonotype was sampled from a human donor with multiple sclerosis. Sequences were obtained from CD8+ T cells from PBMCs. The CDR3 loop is CASSFTGGNQPQHF. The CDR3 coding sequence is TGTGCCAGCAGCTTTACAGGTGGCAATCAGCCCCAGCATTTT. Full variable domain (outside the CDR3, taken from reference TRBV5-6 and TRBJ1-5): DAGVTQSPTHLIKTRGQQVTLRCSPKSGHDTVSWYQQALGQGPQFIFQYYEEEERQRGNFPDRFSGHQFPNYSSELNVNALLLGDSALYLCASSFTGGNQPQHFGDGTRLSIL.